This T cell receptor (beta chain) was documented in a study of blood T cell repertoires in COVID-19. Across the study: The study drew acute and convalescent COVID-19 samples from the United States, Italy and Spain. Sample material is recorded as cDNA or gDNA derived from T cells, B-cell-depleted T cells, or PBMCs.

Per the original data handling: Scientists estimated how many nucleated cells there were by amplifying reference gene primers. Profiled with immunoSEQ multiplex PCR; TCRdb holds only in-frame clones, not every one. The V and J calls and clone size are taken from that table; D and trimming were inferred from the DNA. The sample has fewer than 150,000 clones, just over 85% seen once. The CDR3 runs to 16 residues. The germline V gene has CDR1 SGHDT and CDR2 YYEEEE. With V trimmed by 4 bases and J by 8 bases, 14 bases remained unmatched. This chain uses TRBV5-6 with TRBJ2-1; 8 bases are a match to TRBD2. This receptor was identified in a woman between 50 and 59 years old with active or convalescent COVID-19. The sample comprised peripheral blood. CDR3 bases: TGTGCCAGCAGCACAAGGGCGGGAGGATTAGTCGATGAGCAGTTCTTC. Translating gives CASSTRAGGLVDEQFF.